The present T cell receptor (beta chain) was sequenced within a study of human T cells and chemical hapten exposure. Across the study: Skin of the upper inner arm, roughly 2 cm by roughly 2 cm, received 2% DPC for sensitization. Weekly scalp doses of diphenylcyclopropenone were given to patients during the approximately 23-week study.

The CDR3 has 13 amino acids. Germline loops: CDR1 SGHVS, CDR2 FQNEAQ. Trimming removed 5 bases from V and 9 bases from J, with 17 bases in between. Time point denoted: patch test 1, 2 weeks after DPC sensitization. The sample's treatment: therapeutic diphenylcyclopropenone sensitization with weekly scalp DPC. Those who donated were patients with alopecia, 18 to 70 years of age, and suitable for DPC. A single record per CDR3 protein comes from TCRdb applying MiXCR to the RACE reads. The table has around 190,000 distinct CDR3 sequences, 20% to 25% seen once; the top ten hold 6% to 8%. Sequencing was performed on whole blood, taken in connection with sensitization to the hapten diphenylcyclopropenone (DPC). The chain joins TRBV7-8 to TRBJ2-7, with D unresolved. The TCR comes from a woman in her 50s with alopecia areata. Some clones in this sample may be carry-over from other donors' samples. The DNA for the CDR3 is TGTGCCAGCAGCCCAGGCAGGAGCCCCGTGCAGTACTTC. As protein: CASSPGRSPVQYF.